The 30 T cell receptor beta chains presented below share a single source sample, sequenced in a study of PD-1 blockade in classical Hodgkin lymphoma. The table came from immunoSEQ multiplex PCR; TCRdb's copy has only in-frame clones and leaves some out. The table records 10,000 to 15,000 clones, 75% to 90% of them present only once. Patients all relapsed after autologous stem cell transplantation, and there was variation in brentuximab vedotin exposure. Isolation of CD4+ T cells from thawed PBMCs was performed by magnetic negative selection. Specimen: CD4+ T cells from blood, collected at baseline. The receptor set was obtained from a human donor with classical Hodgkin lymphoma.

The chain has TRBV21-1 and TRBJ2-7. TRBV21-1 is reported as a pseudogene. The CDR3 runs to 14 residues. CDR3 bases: TGTGCCAGCAGCAGACCCCAAGAAACCTACGAGCAGTACTTC. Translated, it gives CASSRPQETYEQYF.

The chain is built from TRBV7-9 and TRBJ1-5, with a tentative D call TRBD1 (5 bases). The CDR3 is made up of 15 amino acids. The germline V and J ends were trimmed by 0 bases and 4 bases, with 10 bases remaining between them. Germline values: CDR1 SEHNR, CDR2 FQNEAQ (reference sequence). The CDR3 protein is CASSLAHGGNQPQHF. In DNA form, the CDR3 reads TGTGCCAGCAGCTTAGCGCATGGGGGAAATCAGCCCCAGCATTTT.

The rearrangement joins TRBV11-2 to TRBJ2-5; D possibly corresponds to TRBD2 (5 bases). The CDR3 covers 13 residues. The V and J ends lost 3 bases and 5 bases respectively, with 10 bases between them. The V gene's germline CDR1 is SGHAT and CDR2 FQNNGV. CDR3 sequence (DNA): TGTGCCAGCAGCTTTTCGGGGTCGGAGACCCAGTACTTC. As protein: CASSFSGSETQYF.

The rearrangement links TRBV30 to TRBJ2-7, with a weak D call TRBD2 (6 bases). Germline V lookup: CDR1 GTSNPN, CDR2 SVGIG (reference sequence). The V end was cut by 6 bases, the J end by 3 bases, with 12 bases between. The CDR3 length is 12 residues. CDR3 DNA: TGTGCCTGTCCCATGGGGGGCTACGAGCAGTACTTC. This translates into CACPMGGYEQYF.

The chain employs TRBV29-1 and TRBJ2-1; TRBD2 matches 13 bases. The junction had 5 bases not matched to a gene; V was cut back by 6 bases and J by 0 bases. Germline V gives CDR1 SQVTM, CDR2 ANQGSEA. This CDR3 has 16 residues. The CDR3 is CSVPRTSGSSYNEQFF. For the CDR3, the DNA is TGCAGCGTCCCCCGGACTAGCGGGAGCTCCTACAATGAGCAGTTCTTC.

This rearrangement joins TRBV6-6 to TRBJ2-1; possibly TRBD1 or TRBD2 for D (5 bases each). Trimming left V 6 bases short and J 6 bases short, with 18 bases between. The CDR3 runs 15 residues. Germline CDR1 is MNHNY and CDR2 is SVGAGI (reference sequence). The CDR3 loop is CASRTPGLGGNEQFF. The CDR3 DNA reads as TGTGCCAGCAGAACGCCGGGTCTTGGGGGCAATGAGCAGTTCTTC.

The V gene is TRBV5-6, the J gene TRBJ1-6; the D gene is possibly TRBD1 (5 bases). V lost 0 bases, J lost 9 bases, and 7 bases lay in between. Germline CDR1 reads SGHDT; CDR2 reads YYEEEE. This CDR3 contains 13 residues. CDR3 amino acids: CASSLGRVSPLHF. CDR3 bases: TGTGCCAGCAGCTTGGGCAGGGTTTCACCCCTCCACTTT.

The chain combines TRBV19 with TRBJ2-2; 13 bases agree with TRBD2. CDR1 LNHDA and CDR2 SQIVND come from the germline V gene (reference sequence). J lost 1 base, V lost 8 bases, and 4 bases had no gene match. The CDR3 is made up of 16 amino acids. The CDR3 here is CASAGLAGLNTGELFF. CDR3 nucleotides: TGTGCCAGTGCGGGACTAGCGGGACTGAACACCGGGGAGCTGTTTTTT.

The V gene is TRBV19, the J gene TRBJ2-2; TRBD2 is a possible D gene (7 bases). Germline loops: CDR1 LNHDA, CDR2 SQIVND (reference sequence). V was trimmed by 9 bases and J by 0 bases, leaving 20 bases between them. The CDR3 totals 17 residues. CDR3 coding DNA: TGTGCCAGCCAAATTTGGGCCGGGGGGCCGAACACCGGGGAGCTGTTTTTT. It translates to CASQIWAGGPNTGELFF. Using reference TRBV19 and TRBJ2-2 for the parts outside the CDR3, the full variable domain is DGGITQSPKYLFRKEGQNVTLSCEQNLNHDAMYWYRQDPGQGLRLIYYSQIVNDFQKGDIAEGYSVSREKKESFPLTVTSAQKNPTAFYLCASQIWAGGPNTGELFFGEGSRLTVL.

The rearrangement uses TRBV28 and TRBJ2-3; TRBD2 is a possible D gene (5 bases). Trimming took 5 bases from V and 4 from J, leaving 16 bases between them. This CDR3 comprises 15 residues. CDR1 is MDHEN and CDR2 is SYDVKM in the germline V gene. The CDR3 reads CASSPKPGKADTQYF. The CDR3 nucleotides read TGTGCCAGCAGTCCCAAACCGGGGAAGGCAGATACGCAGTATTTT.

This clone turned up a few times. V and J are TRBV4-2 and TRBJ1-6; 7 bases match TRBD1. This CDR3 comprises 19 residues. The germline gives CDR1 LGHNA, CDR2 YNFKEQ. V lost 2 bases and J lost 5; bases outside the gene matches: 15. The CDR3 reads CASSQYNLGGAYNNSPLHF. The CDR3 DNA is TGTGCCAGCAGCCAATACAATCTAGGGGGCGCTTACAATAATTCACCCCTCCACTTT.

The CDR3 coding sequence is TGTGCCAGCAGCTCAAGGGGTGATACGCAGTATTTT. This sequence encodes CASSSRGDTQYF. The gene calls are TRBV5-4 and TRBJ2-3; TRBD1 might be the D (5 bases). The V gene's germline CDR1 is SGHNT and CDR2 YYREEE (reference sequence). V lost 3 bases, J lost 6 bases, and 8 bases lay in between. There are 12 residues in the CDR3.

In nucleotides, the CDR3 is TGTGCCATCAGGGACAACAGGGATGGCTACACCTTC. Residues: CAIRDNRDGYTF. This chain links TRBV10-3 with TRBJ1-2, with a weak D call TRBD1 (6 bases). Germline values: CDR1 ENHRY, CDR2 SYGVKD. The CDR3 spans 12 residues. With 6 bases removed from V and 6 bases from J, the gap between germline ends came to 11 bases.

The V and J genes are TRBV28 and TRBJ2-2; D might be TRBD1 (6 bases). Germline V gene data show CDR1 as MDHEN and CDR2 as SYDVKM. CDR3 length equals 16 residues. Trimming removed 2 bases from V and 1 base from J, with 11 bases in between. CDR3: CASSLSRTVNTGELFF. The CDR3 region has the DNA TGTGCCAGCAGTTTAAGCCGGACAGTGAACACCGGGGAGCTGTTTTTT.

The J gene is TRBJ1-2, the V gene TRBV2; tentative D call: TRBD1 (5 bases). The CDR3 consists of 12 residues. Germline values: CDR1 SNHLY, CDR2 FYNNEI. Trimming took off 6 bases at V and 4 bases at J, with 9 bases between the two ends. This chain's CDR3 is CASRGESYGYTF. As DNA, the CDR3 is TGTGCCAGCAGGGGGGAGTCCTATGGCTACACCTTC.

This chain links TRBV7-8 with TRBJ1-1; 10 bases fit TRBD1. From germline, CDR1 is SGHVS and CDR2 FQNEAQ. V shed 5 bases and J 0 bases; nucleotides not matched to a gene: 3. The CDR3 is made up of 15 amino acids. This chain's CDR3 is CASSPGQGVNTEAFF. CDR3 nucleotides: TGTGCCAGCAGCCCCGGACAGGGGGTGAACACTGAAGCTTTCTTT.

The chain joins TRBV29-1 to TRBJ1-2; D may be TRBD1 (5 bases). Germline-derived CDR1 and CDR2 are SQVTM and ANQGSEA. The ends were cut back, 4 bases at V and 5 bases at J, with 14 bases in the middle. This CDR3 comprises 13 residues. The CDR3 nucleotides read TGCAGCGTTGGCGGGACGGAGGGGTATGGCTACACCTTC. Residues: CSVGGTEGYGYTF.

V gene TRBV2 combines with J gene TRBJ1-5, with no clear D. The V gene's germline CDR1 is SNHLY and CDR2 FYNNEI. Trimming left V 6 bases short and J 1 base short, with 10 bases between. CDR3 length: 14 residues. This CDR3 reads CASRRDSSNQPQHF. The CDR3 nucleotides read TGTGCCAGCAGACGAGACTCGAGCAATCAGCCCCAGCATTTT. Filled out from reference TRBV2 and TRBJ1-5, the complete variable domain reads EPEVTQTPSHQVTQMGQEVILRCVPISNHLYFYWYRQILGQKVEFLVSFYNNEISEKSEIFDDQFSVERPDGSNFTLKIRSTKLEDSAMYFCASRRDSSNQPQHFGDGTRLSIL.

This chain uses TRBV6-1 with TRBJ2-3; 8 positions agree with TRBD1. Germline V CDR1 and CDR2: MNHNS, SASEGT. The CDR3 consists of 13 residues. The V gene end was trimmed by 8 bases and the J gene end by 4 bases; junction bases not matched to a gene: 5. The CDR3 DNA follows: TGTGCCAGCGGACAGGGACGGGCAGATACGCAGTATTTT. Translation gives CASGQGRADTQYF.

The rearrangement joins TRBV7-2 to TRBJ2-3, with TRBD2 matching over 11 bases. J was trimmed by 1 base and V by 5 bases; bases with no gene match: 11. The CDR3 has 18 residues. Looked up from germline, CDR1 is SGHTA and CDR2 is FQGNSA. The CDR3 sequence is CASSPAGRGLAGTDTQYF. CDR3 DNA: TGTGCCAGCAGCCCCGCCGGCCGGGGACTAGCGGGCACAGATACGCAGTATTTT.

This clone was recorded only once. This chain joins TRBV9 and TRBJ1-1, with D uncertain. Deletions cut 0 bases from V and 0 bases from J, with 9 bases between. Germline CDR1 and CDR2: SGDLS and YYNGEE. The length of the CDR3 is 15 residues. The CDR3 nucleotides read TGTGCCAGCAGCGTAGATGGTGGCGTGAACACTGAAGCTTTCTTT. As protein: CASSVDGGVNTEAFF.

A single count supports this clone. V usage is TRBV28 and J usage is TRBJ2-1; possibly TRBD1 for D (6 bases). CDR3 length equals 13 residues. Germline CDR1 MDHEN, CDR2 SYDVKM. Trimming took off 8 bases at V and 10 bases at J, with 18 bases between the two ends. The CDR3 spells CASARTGPGEQFF. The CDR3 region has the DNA TGTGCCAGCGCCAGAACAGGGCCGGGGGAGCAGTTCTTC.

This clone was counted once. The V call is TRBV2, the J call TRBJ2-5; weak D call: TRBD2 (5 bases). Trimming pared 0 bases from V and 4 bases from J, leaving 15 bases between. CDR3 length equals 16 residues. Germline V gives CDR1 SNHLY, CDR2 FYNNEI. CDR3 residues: CASSEALVGAGETQYF. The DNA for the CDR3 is TGTGCCAGCAGTGAAGCGTTAGTTGGTGCGGGAGAGACCCAGTACTTC. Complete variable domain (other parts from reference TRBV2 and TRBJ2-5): EPEVTQTPSHQVTQMGQEVILRCVPISNHLYFYWYRQILGQKVEFLVSFYNNEISEKSEIFDDQFSVERPDGSNFTLKIRSTKLEDSAMYFCASSEALVGAGETQYFGPGTRLLVL.

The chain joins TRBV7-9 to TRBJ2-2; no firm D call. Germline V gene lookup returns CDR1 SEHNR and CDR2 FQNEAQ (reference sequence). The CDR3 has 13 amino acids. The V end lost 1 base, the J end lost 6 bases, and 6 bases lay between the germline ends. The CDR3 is CASSLVAAGELFF. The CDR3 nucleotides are TGTGCCAGCAGCTTAGTTGCGGCCGGGGAGCTGTTTTTT.

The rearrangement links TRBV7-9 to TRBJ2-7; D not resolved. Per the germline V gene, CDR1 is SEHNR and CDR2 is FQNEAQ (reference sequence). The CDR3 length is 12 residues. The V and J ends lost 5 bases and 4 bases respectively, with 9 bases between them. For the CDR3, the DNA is TGTGCCAGCAGCGGCTACCCATACGAGCAGTACTTC. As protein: CASSGYPYEQYF.

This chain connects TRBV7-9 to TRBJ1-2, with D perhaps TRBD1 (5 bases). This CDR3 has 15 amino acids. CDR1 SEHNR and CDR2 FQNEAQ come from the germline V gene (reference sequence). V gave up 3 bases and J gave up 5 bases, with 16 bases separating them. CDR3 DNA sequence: TGTGCCAGCAGCTTTACGAGGGGACCGTGGTATGGCTACACCTTC. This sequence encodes CASSFTRGPWYGYTF.

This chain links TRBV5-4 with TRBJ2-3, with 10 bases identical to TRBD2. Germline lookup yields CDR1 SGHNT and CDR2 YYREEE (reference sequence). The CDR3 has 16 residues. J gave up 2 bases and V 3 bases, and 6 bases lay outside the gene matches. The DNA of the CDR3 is TGTGCCAGCAGCTCCCGCGGACTAGCGGACACAGATACGCAGTATTTT. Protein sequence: CASSSRGLADTDTQYF.

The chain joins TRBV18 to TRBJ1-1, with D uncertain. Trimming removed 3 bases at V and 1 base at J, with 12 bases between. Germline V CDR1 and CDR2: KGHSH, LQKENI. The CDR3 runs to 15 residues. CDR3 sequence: CASSPRTSANTEAFF. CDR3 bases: TGTGCCAGCTCACCCCGGACGTCCGCGAACACTGAAGCTTTCTTT.

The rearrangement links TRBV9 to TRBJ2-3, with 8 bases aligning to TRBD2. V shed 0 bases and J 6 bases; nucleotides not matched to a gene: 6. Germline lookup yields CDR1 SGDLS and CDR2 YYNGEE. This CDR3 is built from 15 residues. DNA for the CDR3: TGTGCCAGCAGCGTAGCTGGGACTAGTAGGGATACGCAGTATTTT. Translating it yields CASSVAGTSRDTQYF.

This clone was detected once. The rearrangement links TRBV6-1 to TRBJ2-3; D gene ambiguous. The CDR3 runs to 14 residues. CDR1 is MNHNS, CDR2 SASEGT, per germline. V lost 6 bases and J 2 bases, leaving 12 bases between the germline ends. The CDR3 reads CASRQGPLTDTQYF. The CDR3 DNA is TGTGCCAGCAGACAAGGTCCCCTCACAGATACGCAGTATTTT.